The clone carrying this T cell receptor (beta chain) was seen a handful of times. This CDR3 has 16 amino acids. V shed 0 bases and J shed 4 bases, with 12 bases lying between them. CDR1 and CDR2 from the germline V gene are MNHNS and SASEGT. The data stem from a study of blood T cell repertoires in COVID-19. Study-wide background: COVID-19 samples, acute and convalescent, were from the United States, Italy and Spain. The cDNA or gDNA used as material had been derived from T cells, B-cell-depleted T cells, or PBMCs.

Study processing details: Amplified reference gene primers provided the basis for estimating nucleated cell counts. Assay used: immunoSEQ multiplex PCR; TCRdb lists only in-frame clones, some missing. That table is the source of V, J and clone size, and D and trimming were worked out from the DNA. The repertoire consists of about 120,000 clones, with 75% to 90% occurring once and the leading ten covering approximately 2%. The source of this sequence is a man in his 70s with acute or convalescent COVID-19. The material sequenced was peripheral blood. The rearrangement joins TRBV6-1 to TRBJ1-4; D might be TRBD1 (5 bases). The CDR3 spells CASSEAETVRNEKLFF. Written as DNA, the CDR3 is TGTGCCAGCAGTGAAGCAGAGACAGTGCGTAATGAAAAACTGTTTTTT.